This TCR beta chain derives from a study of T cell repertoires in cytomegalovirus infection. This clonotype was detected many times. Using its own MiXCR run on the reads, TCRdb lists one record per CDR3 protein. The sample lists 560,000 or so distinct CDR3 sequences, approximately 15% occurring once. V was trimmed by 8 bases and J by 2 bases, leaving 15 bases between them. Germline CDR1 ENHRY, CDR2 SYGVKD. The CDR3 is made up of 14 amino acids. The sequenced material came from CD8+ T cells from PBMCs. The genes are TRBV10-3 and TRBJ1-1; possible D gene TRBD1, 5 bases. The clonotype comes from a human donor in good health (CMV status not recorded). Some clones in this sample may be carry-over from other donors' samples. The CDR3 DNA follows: TGTGCCATCCGCTTCGGAGGGGTTAACACTGAAGCTTTCTTT. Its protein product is CAIRFGGVNTEAFF.